This T cell receptor beta chain originates from a study of molecular identifiers for immune sequencing clone quantification. By sample fraction, this clonotype is medium-sized. TCRdb re-analysed the PCR reads in MiXCR, keeping a single row per CDR3 protein. The table records about 5,500 distinct CDR3 sequences, 15% to 20% of them present only once. Sequencing was done on a sample of naive CD8+ T cells from blood, with Jurkat cell RNA spiked in. Subset denoted: FACS-sorted CD8+CD4-CCR7+CD45RA+ naive T cells. This TCR was recovered from a human donor in good health. Some libraries in this study had Jurkat cell RNA spiked in.

CDR3 amino acids: CSARDPGYRGGITGELFF. Here the CDR3 DNA reads TGCAGTGCTAGAGATCCCGGTTACCGGGGGGGCATCACCGGGGAGCTGTTTTTT. The rearrangement joins TRBV20-1 to TRBJ2-2; 8 bases agree with TRBD2. V shed 0 bases and J 4 bases; nucleotides not matched to a gene: 13. CDR1 is DFQATT and CDR2 is SNEGSKA in the germline V gene (reference sequence). The CDR3 has 18 amino acids.